This T cell receptor beta chain was recorded in a study of T cells in Graves' hyperthyroidism and ophthalmopathy (dated by TCRdb to the late 2010s). Study-wide context: Peripheral blood was sampled at the time of initial diagnosis, prior to any treatment. In more than 5 Graves' hyperthyroidism patients, the study also compared T-cell repertoires from thyroid tissue with T-cell repertoires from blood. Whether ophthalmopathy could be predicted prospectively was tested in an independent validation cohort made up of 18 to 20 hyperthyroidism patients plus 17 patients who later progressed to ophthalmopathy. The roughly 100 discovery patients were randomly divided into training and test sets at a 7:3 ratio. After blood sampling, hyperthyroidism patients were treated with methimazole at a starting dose of 30 mg daily, and ophthalmopathy patients were treated with high-dose intravenous methylprednisolone. To identify distinguishing TCR V-J signatures, a discovery cohort of roughly 100 patients was used, comprising some 43 with Graves' ophthalmopathy and roughly 60 with stable Graves' hyperthyroidism. According to the paper, TCR Vbeta CDR3 sequencing was carried out on 120 to 150 peripheral blood samples, which came from fewer than 50 ophthalmopathy, around 75 hyperthyroidism and roughly 17 progressor patients. Summary of the overall study and its limitations: During validation, the model predicted progression to ophthalmopathy a median of approximately 6.5 months ahead of onset, with roughly 65% sensitivity and more than 72% specificity. Most expanded thyroid clonotypes (frequency above 0.001) were also found in blood, which suggests that blood repertoires may mirror thyroid immune responses. No statistical method was used to fix the sample size in advance, and group allocation was not hidden from the investigators. A model built on a 13 V-J signature distinguished ophthalmopathy from stable hyperthyroidism, reaching roughly 88% sensitivity and 81.08% specificity in cross-validation and 80%/75% in testing.

The germline V gene sets CDR1 to MNHEY and CDR2 to SVGEGT. Ends trimmed: V by 2 bases, J by 8 bases; bases unmatched to a gene: 5. The CDR3 sequence holds 15 residues, the cysteine and phenylalanine included. The CDR3 DNA has 45 bases and is translated from base 1. Moderately to severely active disease, a Clinical Activity Score of at least 3, a NOSPECS grade of at least 4, and a duration under 3 months were present in ophthalmopathy patients. Any patient with an uncontrolled infection, another autoimmune disease, pregnancy or lactation was excluded. Diagnoses were established on the basis of clinical symptoms, serum thyroxine and TRAb, thyroid ultrasound, and orbital computed tomography. PBMCs were separated from roughly 10 ml of fresh peripheral blood using Ficoll-Paque density gradient centrifugation. Trizol reagent was used to extract total RNA, and RNA quality was then checked on an Agilent 2100 Bioanalyzer.

Amplification of TCR beta CDR3 regions was carried out from RNA transcripts. The TCR CDR3 was subjected to a first round of RT-PCR using the HTBI primer set and the Qiagen OneStep RT-PCR kit. Libraries were constructed in a second round of multiplex PCR, after which size selection and purification were performed. Sequencing of the libraries was done on an Illumina HiSeq2000 using paired-end 100 bp reads. In the original analysis: SOAPnuke was used to process the raw data, removing reads that contained adapters or uncalled bases, had a mean Phred below 15, or lacked an exact match to the constant primer or identifier. COPE v1.2.5 was used to merge the high-quality paired reads, and each unique nucleotide sequence was defined as a clonotype. Clonotypes were aligned to IMGT TRBV, TRBD and TRBJ reference segments using MiTCR v1.1. Analysis was restricted to V-J combinations with a frequency above 0.0001, which covered roughly 99% of repertoires. A TCS score was defined as the ratio of F50 (clonal expansion) to E x V (chaos), with BLOSUM62-based TCRdist applied between CDR3 peptides within each V-J. Welch's t-statistics and random forest reduced some 510 V-J features to 10 to 15, which were used in a naive Bayes classifier (R e1071). TCRdb applied fastp at Q25 and MiXCR to the public reads, then kept only in-frame beta chains. Under each unique CDR3 protein, matching rows form one entry showing the most common genes and DNA. The V and J calls reflect TCRdb's pipeline rather than the authors' work. Here the sample has about half a million distinct CDR3 sequences; about 24% occur a single time. The ten largest clones take up roughly 10% of the sample.

In regard to this clonotype: No antigen is known for it. Base quality data are lacking; no much larger clone is found one base away.

The specimen was blood. The sequence came from a woman aged 25 to 39 with Graves' ophthalmopathy. This sequence uses TRBV6-2 or TRBV6-3 and TRBJ2-7; 14 junctional bases match TRBD2. DNA sequence: TGTGCCAGCAGTTACCCAGGGACTAGCGGGGGCCAGCAGTACTTC. Its product reads: CASSYPGTSGGQQYF.